The 8 T cell receptor beta chains given below trace back to one sample, sequenced in a study of T-cell reconstitution after alpha-beta-depleted transplantation in children. During its preparation, the TCRbeta library received unique molecular identifiers. TCRdb reprocessed the PCR reads with MiXCR, giving one entry per CDR3 protein. There are fewer than 750,000 distinct CDR3 sequences in the sample; approximately 22% occur only once, and roughly 15% lies in the top ten. The sequences come from PBMCs, mostly from graft donor cells, collected 360 days after TCRalphabeta/CD19-depleted stem cell transplant. All receptors derive from a boy under two years old who had a stem cell transplant for acute myeloid leukemia, so the T cells may come from the graft donor.

This clonotype was counted many times. The chain combines TRBV7-9 with TRBJ1-6; 9 bases agree with TRBD1. This CDR3 spans 16 amino acids. The junction had 6 bases not matched to a gene; V was cut back by 1 base and J by 8 bases. CDR1 is SEHNR, CDR2 FQNEAQ, per germline (reference sequence). The CDR3 loop reads CASSLGTGGVDSPLHF. CDR3 sequence (DNA): TGTGCCAGCAGCTTAGGAACAGGGGGCGTGGATTCACCCCTCCACTTT.

In this sample, this clonotype turned up a few times. The chain employs TRBV12-3 or TRBV12-4 and TRBJ2-5; the match to TRBD1 covers 8 bases. The V gene end was trimmed by 1 base and the J gene end by 2 bases; junction bases not matched to a gene: 6. This CDR3 is built from 16 residues. DNA of the CDR3: TGTGCCAGCAGTTTAGGTGACAGGGGTAGGCAAGAGACCCAGTACTTC. Amino acid sequence: CASSLGDRGRQETQYF.

The chain has TRBV28 and TRBJ2-7; TRBD1 is a possible D gene (6 bases). V lost 8 bases to trimming and J lost 3 bases, with 11 bases between them. Germline V CDR1 and CDR2: MDHEN, SYDVKM. This CDR3 has 12 amino acids. Written as DNA, the CDR3 is TGTGCCAGCGGCCAGGGGAGCTACGAGCAGTACGTC. This encodes CASGQGSYEQYV.

This clonotype appeared many times. The J gene is TRBJ1-1, the V gene TRBV29-1; D unresolved. The CDR3 is 13 amino acids. Trimming took off 5 bases at V and 3 bases at J, with 13 bases between the two ends. CDR1 is SQVTM and CDR2 is ANQGSEA in the germline V gene. DNA of the CDR3: TGCAGCGTTCATCGGATGCAGGACACTGAAGCTTTCTTT. This codes for CSVHRMQDTEAFF.

The chain recombines TRBV6-1 with TRBJ2-3; no clear D gene. The V and J ends lost 4 bases and 2 bases respectively, with 10 bases between them. The CDR3 runs 14 residues. Germline-derived CDR1 and CDR2 are MNHNS and SASEGT. The CDR3 nucleotides are TGTGCCAGCAGTGGAGGCGGAATCACAGATACGCAGTATTTT. It yields the protein CASSGGGITDTQYF.

In this sample, this clonotype turned up a few times. The chain has TRBV29-1 and TRBJ2-6, with 7 bases that match TRBD2. CDR1 and CDR2 from the germline V gene are SQVTM and ANQGSEA. Unmatched junction bases numbered 0, after V lost 4 bases and J lost 0 bases. This CDR3 comprises 14 residues. The CDR3 DNA reads TGCAGCGTTGGGGACTACTCTGGGGCCAACGTCCTGACTTTC. Translating gives CSVGDYSGANVLTF.

Note on this clonotype: This could be a read error, since a much larger clone is one nucleotide away. In this CDR3 the conserved last residue, phenylalanine or tryptophan, is missing, so a read error is likely. The V gene is TRBV7-2, the J gene TRBJ2-7, with 9 bases that match TRBD2. The CDR3 totals 15 residues. Germline CDR1 SGHTA, CDR2 FQGNSA. J gave up 1 base and V 4 bases, and 5 bases lay outside the gene matches. CDR3 nucleotides: TGTGCCAGCAGCTCATTAGCGGGGGATTCCTACGAGCAGTACTTG. Its protein is CASSSLAGDSYEQYL.

The chain joins TRBV18 to TRBJ2-7; D remains unclear. Germline CDR1 is KGHSH and CDR2 is LQKENI. There are 15 residues in the CDR3. The V gene lost 1 base and the J gene lost 2 bases, with 12 bases spanning the gap. CDR3: CASSPLPGSAYEQYF. The CDR3 nucleotides read TGTGCCAGCTCACCACTTCCAGGTTCCGCCTACGAGCAGTACTTC.